This TCR beta chain was identified during a study of T cells in Graves' hyperthyroidism and ophthalmopathy. Exclusions: uncontrolled infection, other autoimmune disease, pregnancy, lactation. Diagnoses rested on clinical symptoms, serum thyroxine and TRAb, thyroid ultrasound and orbital computed tomography. RNA transcripts gave rise to amplified TCR beta CDR3 regions. The HTBI primer set was used in a first-round RT-PCR of the TCR CDR3. Each CDR3 protein is one row after TCRdb ran MiXCR on the multiplex PCR reads. The sample lists hundreds of thousands of distinct CDR3 sequences; roughly 46% were seen once. This CDR3 has 14 amino acids. The V and J ends lost 3 bases and 6 bases respectively, with 12 bases between them. A few counts support this clonotype.

This sequence was found in an adult man with Graves' disease, either hyperthyroidism or ophthalmopathy (not recorded which). Material for sequencing was peripheral blood or thyroid tissue (not recorded which). This rearrangement joins TRBV12-3 or TRBV12-4 to TRBJ1-5, with TRBD1 as a possible D gene (5 bases). CDR3 DNA: TGTGCCAGCAGTTTTTCTTTGGGGGGTCAGCCCCAGCATTTT. Its translation is CASSFSLGGQPQHF.